This T cell receptor (beta chain) is from a study of blood T cell repertoires in COVID-19 (TCRdb year 2020). Concerning the study at large: Samples covering the acute and convalescent phases of COVID-19 were provided by collaborators in the United States, Italy and Spain. The prospective study material was composed of cDNA or gDNA derived from T cells, B-cell-depleted T cells, or PBMCs. Deeply sampled blood TCRbeta repertoires from subjects exposed to, actively infected with, or recovered from COVID-19 were included in the dataset. A freely available public database, intended as a resource for researchers studying the immune response to SARS-CoV-2, is where the repertoires were released. The samples were drawn from two sources: the first 160 participants of the ongoing ImmuneRACE study, and over 950 subjects contributed by 6 global collaborators. A de-identified subject ID, COVID-19 status, age in years and sex were almost always included in the sample metadata. Where HLA class I and class II types were available, the types were taken from metadata supplied by the sample provider, not from assay-based typing.

TCRbeta CDR3 regions were amplified from genomic DNA using the immunoSEQ Assay, a bias-controlled multiplex PCR. The study's own analysis went as follows. The number of nucleated cells in each sample was estimated by amplification of reference gene primers within the assay. To quantify the absolute abundance of each unique TCRbeta CDR3 rearrangement, sequence reads were collapsed and filtered. For each sample, productive Simpson clonality was calculated as the square root of Simpson's diversity index over productive rearrangements. TCRdb provides this immuneACCESS table in a form limited to in-frame rearrangements. Some clones are lacking; in checked studies, under half of them reflect an unresolved V gene, and why the rest are absent is not known. The DNA gave D and trimming, while V, J and clone size come from that table. The sample includes about 68,000 clones, with just over 85% observed a single time. The ten largest clones capture about 8.1% of the sample.

Collaborating institutions collected whole blood in K2EDTA tubes following their own protocols. Collaborator samples were shipped for TCRbeta analysis as frozen whole blood, isolated PBMCs, or DNA extracted from either sample type. Findings and caveats that apply to the study as a whole: Clinical and demographic metadata were provided uncurated, with the amount varying by source and participant.

Turning to this clone: Its antigen is not yet known. No much larger clone is present one base from it, and per-base qualities are unavailable.

Cut back by 3 bases and 1 base, the V and J ends lie 6 bases apart. From a lookup of the germline V gene (reference sequence), CDR1 and CDR2 are DFQATT and SNEGSKA. The CDR3 covers 12 residues, taking in both the cysteine and the phenylalanine. Only CDR3 DNA remains: 36 bases, in frame from the first base. The sequence came from a man aged 25 to 45 with acute or convalescent COVID-19. Specimen: peripheral blood. This chain joins TRBV20-1 to TRBJ1-1, with the D gene uncertain. For the CDR3, the sequence is CSASVRNTEAFF. The DNA sequence reads TGCAGTGCTAGTGTTCGGAACACTGAAGCTTTCTTT.